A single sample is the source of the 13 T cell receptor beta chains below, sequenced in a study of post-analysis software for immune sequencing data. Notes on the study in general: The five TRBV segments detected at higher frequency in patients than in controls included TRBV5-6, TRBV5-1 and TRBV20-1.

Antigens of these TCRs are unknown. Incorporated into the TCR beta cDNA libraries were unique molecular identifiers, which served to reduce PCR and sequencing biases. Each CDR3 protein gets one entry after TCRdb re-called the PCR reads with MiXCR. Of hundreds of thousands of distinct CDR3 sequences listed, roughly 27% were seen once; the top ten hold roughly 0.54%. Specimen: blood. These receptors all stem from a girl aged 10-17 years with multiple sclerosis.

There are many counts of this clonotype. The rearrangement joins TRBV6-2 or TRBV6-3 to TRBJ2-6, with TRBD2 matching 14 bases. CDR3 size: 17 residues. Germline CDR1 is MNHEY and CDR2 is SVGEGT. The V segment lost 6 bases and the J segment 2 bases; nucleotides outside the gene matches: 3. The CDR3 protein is CASRTGLAGAGANVLTF. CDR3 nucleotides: TGTGCCAGCAGGACGGGACTAGCGGGAGCTGGGGCCAACGTCCTGACTTTC.

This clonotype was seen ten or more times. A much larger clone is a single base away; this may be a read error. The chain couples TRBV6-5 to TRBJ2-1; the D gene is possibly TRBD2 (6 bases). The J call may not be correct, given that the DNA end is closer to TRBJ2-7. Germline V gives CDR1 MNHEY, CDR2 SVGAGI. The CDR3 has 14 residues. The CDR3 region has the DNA TGTGCCACCTTCGCGGGGCAGGGAGGCAATGAGCAGTACTTC. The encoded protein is CATFAGQGGNEQYF.

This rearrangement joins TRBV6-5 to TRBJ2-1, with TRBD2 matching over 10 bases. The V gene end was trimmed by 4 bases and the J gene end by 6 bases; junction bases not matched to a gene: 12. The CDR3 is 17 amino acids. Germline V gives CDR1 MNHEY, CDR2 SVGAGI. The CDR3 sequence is CASSSPSTSGQFNEQFF. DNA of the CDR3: TGTGCCAGCAGTTCTCCATCGACTAGCGGGCAGTTCAATGAGCAGTTCTTC.

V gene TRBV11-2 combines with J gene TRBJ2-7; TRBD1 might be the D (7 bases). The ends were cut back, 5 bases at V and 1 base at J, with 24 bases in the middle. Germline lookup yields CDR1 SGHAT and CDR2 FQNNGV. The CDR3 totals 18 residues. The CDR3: CASSRTTPGRGTSYEQYF. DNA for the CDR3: TGTGCCAGCAGCCGAACCACGCCGGGCAGGGGGACTTCCTACGAGCAGTACTTC.

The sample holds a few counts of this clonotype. The CDR3 spells CATSDFRGRGPGWEQFF. The CDR3 DNA is TGTGCCACCAGTGATTTCCGCGGGAGGGGACCGGGATGGGAGCAGTTCTTC. The gene calls are TRBV24-1 and TRBJ2-1, with 9 bases identical to TRBD2. The length of the CDR3 is 17 residues. Germline-derived CDR1 and CDR2 are KGHDR and SFDVKD. Trimming at V came to 1 base and at J to 10 bases, leaving 13 bases not matched to a gene.

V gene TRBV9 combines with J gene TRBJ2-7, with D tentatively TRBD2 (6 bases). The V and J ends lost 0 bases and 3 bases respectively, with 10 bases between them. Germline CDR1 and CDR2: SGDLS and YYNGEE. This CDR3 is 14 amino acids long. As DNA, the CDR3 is TGTGCCAGCAGCGTAGGAGGAGGGGACTACGAGCAGTACTTC. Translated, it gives CASSVGGGDYEQYF.

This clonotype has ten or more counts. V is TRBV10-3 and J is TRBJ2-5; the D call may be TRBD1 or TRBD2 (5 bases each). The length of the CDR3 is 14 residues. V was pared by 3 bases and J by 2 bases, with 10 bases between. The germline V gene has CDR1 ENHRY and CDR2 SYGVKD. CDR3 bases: TGTGCCATCAGTGACCGGGACGGACAAGAGACCCAGTACTTC. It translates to CAISDRDGQETQYF.

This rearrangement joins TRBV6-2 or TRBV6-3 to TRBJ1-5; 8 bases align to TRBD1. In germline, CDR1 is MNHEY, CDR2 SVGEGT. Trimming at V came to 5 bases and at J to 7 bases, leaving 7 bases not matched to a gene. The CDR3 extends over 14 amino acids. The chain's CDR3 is CASSRDRGGQPQHF. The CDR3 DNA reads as TGTGCCAGCAGTAGAGACAGGGGTGGCCAGCCCCAGCATTTT.

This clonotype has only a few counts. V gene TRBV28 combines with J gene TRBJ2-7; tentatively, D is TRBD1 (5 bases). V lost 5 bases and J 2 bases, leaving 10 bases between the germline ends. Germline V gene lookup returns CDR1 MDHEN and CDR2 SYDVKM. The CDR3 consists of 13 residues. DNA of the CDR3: TGTGCCAGCAGTGAACCAGGGACCTACGAGCAGTACTTC. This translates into CASSEPGTYEQYF.

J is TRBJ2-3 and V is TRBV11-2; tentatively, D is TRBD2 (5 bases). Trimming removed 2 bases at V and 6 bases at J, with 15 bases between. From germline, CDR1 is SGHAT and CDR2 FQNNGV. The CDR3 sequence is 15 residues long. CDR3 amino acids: CASSLWQKRGDTQYF. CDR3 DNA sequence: TGTGCCAGCAGCTTATGGCAGAAGAGAGGGGATACGCAGTATTTT.

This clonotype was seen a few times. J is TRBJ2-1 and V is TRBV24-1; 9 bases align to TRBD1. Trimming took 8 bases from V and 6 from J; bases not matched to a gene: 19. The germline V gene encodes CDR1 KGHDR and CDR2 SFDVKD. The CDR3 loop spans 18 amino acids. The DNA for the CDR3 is TGTGCCACCACTCCCGGGACAGGGCGCTTTCGAGGGGTCAATGAGCAGTTCTTC. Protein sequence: CATTPGTGRFRGVNEQFF.

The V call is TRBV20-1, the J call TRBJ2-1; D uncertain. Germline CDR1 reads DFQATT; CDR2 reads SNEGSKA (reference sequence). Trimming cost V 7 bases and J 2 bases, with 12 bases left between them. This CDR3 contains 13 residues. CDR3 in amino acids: CSGADLTYNEQFF. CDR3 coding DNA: TGCAGTGGGGCGGACCTTACCTACAATGAGCAGTTCTTC.

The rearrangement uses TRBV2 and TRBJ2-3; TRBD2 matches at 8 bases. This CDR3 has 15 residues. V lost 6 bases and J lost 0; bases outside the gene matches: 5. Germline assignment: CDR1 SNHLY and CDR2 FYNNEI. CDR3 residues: CASRGSGVSTDTQYF. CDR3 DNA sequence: TGTGCCAGCAGGGGTAGCGGGGTGAGCACAGATACGCAGTATTTT.